The sequence of this T cell receptor (beta chain) was determined in a study of OX40 agonist ivuxolimab in advanced cancers. The overall study: As their treatment, patients were administered ivuxolimab, an agonistic anti-OX40 (CD134) antibody. Patients receiving dose escalation had hepatocellular carcinoma, melanoma, renal cell or head and neck cancer. Dosing consisted of intravenous ivuxolimab at 0.01 to 10 mg/kg every 2 weeks.

The CDR3 loop spans 15 amino acids. The V gene's germline CDR1 is SGHVS and CDR2 FNYEAQ. Trimming took off 7 bases at V and 2 bases at J, with 17 bases between the two ends. Here immunoSEQ multiplex PCR was the method, and the copy in TCRdb shows in-frame clones only, minus some. This table holds around 84,000 clones, around 94% found once. At baseline, cycle 4 day 1, and cycle 7 day 1, blood was sampled. The material sequenced was CD4+ or CD8+ T cells sorted from blood, taken in a trial of the OX40 agonist ivuxolimab. This chain connects TRBV7-6 to TRBJ2-5; no firm D call. This clonotype originated in an adult with an advanced solid tumor such as melanoma, head and neck, liver or kidney cancer. Written as DNA, the CDR3 is TGTGCCAGCATCGTTGCTCCCGGGTTTCAAGAGACCCAGTACTTC. Encoded protein: CASIVAPGFQETQYF.